Below, 12 T cell receptor beta chains from the same sample are listed, as sequenced in a study of cytomegalovirus exposure and HLA in healthy donors. Sequencing used immunoSEQ multiplex PCR; TCRdb keeps in-frame clones, though not all of them. Of some 120,000 clones listed, about 90% are singletons. Sequencing was done on a sample of PBMCs. The origin of the receptors is a woman between 18 and 30 years old in good health and CMV-seronegative.

This chain joins TRBV18 and TRBJ1-4; 10 bases are a match to TRBD1. This CDR3 spans 18 amino acids. Per the germline V gene, CDR1 is KGHSH and CDR2 is LQKENI. Trimming took 4 bases from V and 7 from J; bases not matched to a gene: 15. As DNA, the CDR3 is TGTGCCAGCTCACAATCGACAGGGGGCGCGTCGGGAGGTGAAAAACTGTTTTTT. Encoded protein: CASSQSTGGASGGEKLFF.

The rearrangement links TRBV27 to TRBJ1-1; TRBD1 matches at 8 bases. V trimming: 3 bases; J trimming: 4 bases; junction bases outside the gene matches: 4. CDR1 and CDR2 from the germline V gene are MNHEY and SMNVEV (reference sequence). This CDR3 has 14 amino acids. CDR3 protein: CASSLSGGPTEAFF. CDR3 nucleotides: TGTGCCAGCAGTTTGTCAGGGGGCCCCACTGAAGCTTTCTTT.

V usage is TRBV5-8 and J usage is TRBJ2-1; 9 bases match TRBD2. CDR3 length: 16 amino acids. Unmatched junction bases numbered 8, after V lost 4 bases and J lost 3 bases. The germline V gene has CDR1 SGHTS and CDR2 YDEGEE. Here the CDR3 DNA reads TGTGCCAGCAGCCAGGGGACTAGCAGTAACTACAATGAGCAGTTCTTC. Translated, it gives CASSQGTSSNYNEQFF.

This clone was observed a single time. The chain uses TRBV2 and TRBJ2-5; 7 bases align to TRBD2. With V trimmed by 8 bases and J by 4 bases, 13 bases remained unmatched. The V gene's germline CDR1 is SNHLY and CDR2 FYNNEI. This CDR3 region has 15 residues. CDR3 bases: TGTGCCAGCGAGAGAGGTCTAGCGGACGTAGAGACCCAGTACTTC. Amino acid sequence: CASERGLADVETQYF.

This chain uses TRBV2 with TRBJ1-2; D is undetermined. CDR3 length: 13 amino acids. Germline CDR1 is SNHLY and CDR2 is FYNNEI. V dropped 6 bases and J dropped 5 bases, with 13 bases sitting between them. As DNA, the CDR3 is TGTGCCAGCAGGGATGACACCCGGTATGGCTACACCTTC. Residues: CASRDDTRYGYTF.

CDR3 nucleotide sequence: TGTGCCACCAGCAGACCCCACAGCTCCGAGCAGTACTTC. Its protein product is CATSRPHSSEQYF. The chain employs TRBV15 and TRBJ2-7; no clear D gene. The V and J ends lost 2 bases and 6 bases respectively, with 11 bases between them. Germline V gene data show CDR1 as LNHNV and CDR2 as YYDKDF (reference sequence). The CDR3 is 13 amino acids.

The V gene is TRBV5-1, the J gene TRBJ2-3; 7 nucleotides line up with TRBD1. There are 15 residues in the CDR3. V gave up 4 bases and J gave up 3 bases; unmatched junction bases: 8. Germline V gene sequence: CDR1 SGHRS, CDR2 YFSETQ. CDR3 sequence (DNA): TGCGCCAGCAGCCGCAACAGGGGTCGGACAGATACGCAGTATTTT. It yields the protein CASSRNRGRTDTQYF.

This rearrangement joins TRBV29-1 to TRBJ2-1, with D perhaps TRBD1 (5 bases). The CDR3 is 10 amino acids. The ends were cut back, 8 bases at V and 7 bases at J, with 9 bases in the middle. Germline CDR1 and CDR2: SQVTM and ANQGSEA. CDR3 in amino acids: CSTGWNEQFF. CDR3 bases: TGCAGCACAGGATGGAATGAGCAGTTCTTC.

The V call is TRBV5-4, the J call TRBJ2-7; 15 bases are a match to TRBD2. The junction had 9 bases not matched to a gene; V was cut back by 4 bases and J by 7 bases. The CDR3 contains 16 residues. The germline CDR1 and CDR2 sequences are SGHNT and YYREEE (reference sequence). CDR3 sequence (DNA): TGTGCCAGCAGCCCTAGGACTAGCGGGAGGGCGGGGGAGCAGTACTTC. Its translation: CASSPRTSGRAGEQYF.

The chain links TRBV11-3 to TRBJ2-7, with 9 bases lining up with TRBD2. The CDR3 consists of 15 residues. V lost 4 bases, J lost 2 bases, and 6 bases stayed unmatched. Germline CDR1 is SGHNT and CDR2 is YENEEA. CDR3 region: CASSYRAGGTYEQYF. The CDR3 DNA reads TGTGCCAGCAGCTATCGGGCGGGGGGGACCTACGAGCAGTACTTC. The full variable domain, in which reference TRBV11-3 and TRBJ2-7 provide the parts outside the CDR3, is EAGVVQSPRYKIIEKKQPVAFWCNPISGHNTLYWYLQNLGQGPELLIRYENEEAVDDSQLPKDRFSAERLKGVDSTLKIQPAELGDSAVYLCASSYRAGGTYEQYFGPGTRLTVT.

The genes are TRBV27 and TRBJ1-5; 8 nucleotides line up with TRBD1. The junction had 3 bases not matched to a gene; V was cut back by 8 bases and J by 3 bases. The CDR3 length is 13 residues. Germline V gives CDR1 MNHEY, CDR2 SMNVEV (reference sequence). CDR3: CASGQGSNQPQHF. The CDR3 region has the DNA TGTGCCAGCGGACAGGGTTCCAATCAGCCCCAGCATTTT.

This chain connects TRBV2 to TRBJ1-3; no clear D gene. There are 17 residues in the CDR3. With 6 bases removed from V and 0 bases from J, the gap between germline ends came to 18 bases. Germline loops: CDR1 SNHLY, CDR2 FYNNEI. CDR3 DNA: TGTGCCAGCAGCGATCAAAGAGGCTCGCTCTCTGGAAACACCATATATTTT. Translation gives CASSDQRGSLSGNTIYF.